The 22 T cell receptor beta chains in this list originate from one sample, sequenced in a study of T cell changes during pregnancy in multiple sclerosis. Some clones are missing from TCRdb's copy, which holds only in-frame ones; the method was immunoSEQ multiplex PCR. The data show over 50,000 clones, with roughly nine tenths seen just once and 0.38% held by the top ten. Sequences were derived from CD4+ T cells from peripheral blood mononuclear cells, sampled in the third trimester of pregnancy. The source is a female donor with multiple sclerosis, enrolled in a pregnancy study.

In its sample, this clone was seen many times. The chain combines TRBV9 with TRBJ1-2; D gene uncertain. Per the germline V gene, CDR1 is SGDLS and CDR2 is YYNGEE. With 3 bases removed from V and 0 bases from J, the gap between germline ends came to 9 bases. The CDR3 spans 14 residues. CDR3 DNA sequence: TGTGCCAGCAGCGGGGCGACTACTAACTATGGCTACACCTTC. Its protein product is CASSGATTNYGYTF. The whole variable domain, remainder taken from reference TRBV9 and TRBJ1-2, is DSGVTQTPKHLITATGQRVTLRCSPRSGDLSVYWYQQSLDQGLQFLIQYYNGEERAKGNILERFSAQQFPDLHSELNLSSLELGDSALYFCASSGATTNYGYTFGSGTRLTVV.

The chain employs TRBV29-1 and TRBJ2-1; the D is unclear. CDR3 length: 13 residues. Trimming stripped 5 bases from V and 4 bases from J, with 12 bases between. Germline values: CDR1 SQVTM, CDR2 ANQGSEA. The CDR3 sequence: CSVLPGAYNEQFF. The CDR3 DNA reads TGCAGCGTTCTACCCGGAGCATACAATGAGCAGTTCTTC.

The gene calls are TRBV19 and TRBJ1-1; D might be TRBD1 (6 bases). V was cut by 2 bases and J by 4 bases, with 14 bases left in between. This CDR3 is built from 15 residues. Germline V gene lookup returns CDR1 LNHDA and CDR2 SQIVND (reference sequence). In nucleotides, the CDR3 is TGTGCCAGTAGTATATCCCAGGGGAAGGCCACTGAAGCTTTCTTT. Protein product: CASSISQGKATEAFF.

The chain has TRBV5-1 and TRBJ2-3; TRBD2 is a possible D gene (5 bases). Germline V gene sequence: CDR1 SGHRS, CDR2 YFSETQ. This CDR3 contains 14 residues. V lost 0 bases and J lost 2, with 7 bases in between. The CDR3 DNA follows: TGCGCCAGCAGCTTGGGCGGGCACACAGATACGCAGTATTTT. This translates into CASSLGGHTDTQYF.

The rearrangement joins TRBV6-5 to TRBJ2-7; 7 bases line up with TRBD1. This CDR3 spans 15 amino acids. V lost 5 bases to trimming and J lost 6 bases; unmatched junction nucleotides: 13. The germline V gene has CDR1 MNHEY and CDR2 SVGAGI. CDR3 residues: CASSPKTGHRAEQYF. CDR3 coding DNA: TGTGCCAGCAGTCCAAAGACAGGGCATAGGGCCGAGCAGTACTTC.

The chain is built from TRBV7-2 and TRBJ2-3, with TRBD2 matching over 10 bases. The germline CDR1 and CDR2 sequences are SGHTA and FQGNSA. This CDR3 contains 14 residues. The V and J ends lost 8 bases and 5 bases, in that order; junction bases with no gene match: 7. The CDR3 here is CASRSGGAEDTQYF. CDR3 in DNA: TGTGCCAGCCGGAGCGGGGGGGCCGAAGATACGCAGTATTTT.

CDR3 nucleotide sequence: TGTGCCAGCAGCTTGCGTTCTGGAAACACCATATATTTT. Amino acids: CASSLRSGNTIYF. The rearrangement links TRBV5-5 to TRBJ1-3, with no clear D. Looked up from germline, CDR1 is SGHKS and CDR2 is YYEKEE (reference sequence). The germline V and J ends were trimmed by 1 base and 1 base, with 3 bases remaining between them. CDR3 length: 13 amino acids.

V gene TRBV6-5 combines with J gene TRBJ2-7; 9 bases line up with TRBD2. The CDR3 covers 14 residues. Unmatched junction bases numbered 8, after V lost 5 bases and J lost 6 bases. CDR1 is MNHEY and CDR2 is SVGAGI in the germline V gene. Here the CDR3 DNA reads TGTGCCAGCAGTACCCGGACTAGCGTCACCGAGCAGTACTTC. Encoded protein: CASSTRTSVTEQYF.

The J gene is TRBJ1-2, the V gene TRBV4-3, with 7 bases aligning to TRBD1. The junction had 8 bases not matched to a gene; V was cut back by 4 bases and J by 0 bases. The CDR3 totals 16 residues. Germline V gives CDR1 LGHNA, CDR2 YSLEER. CDR3 nucleotide sequence: TGCGCCAGCAGCCGAGTACCGGGACAGACTAACTATGGCTACACCTTC. Its protein product is CASSRVPGQTNYGYTF.

This clone turned up a few times. This chain connects TRBV18 to TRBJ1-3; D is undetermined. This CDR3 spans 14 amino acids. Per germline, CDR1 KGHSH and CDR2 LQKENI. V was shortened by 6 bases and J by 3 bases, with 12 bases between the two germline ends. This CDR3 is CASSPDLGGNTIYF. CDR3 DNA sequence: TGTGCCAGCTCGCCGGACTTAGGTGGAAACACCATATATTTT.

The table lists this clone with a count of one. The chain is built from TRBV7-8 and TRBJ1-1; 7 bases align to TRBD1. The CDR3 totals 15 residues. The J segment lost 1 base and the V segment lost 4 bases, leaving 6 bases of the junction unmatched. The V gene's germline CDR1 is SGHVS and CDR2 FQNEAQ. The DNA for the CDR3 is TGTGCCAGCAGCTCTTGGACAGGTTCGAACACTGAAGCTTTCTTT. As protein: CASSSWTGSNTEAFF.

V gene TRBV7-6 combines with J gene TRBJ2-1; TRBD2 matches at 13 bases. The CDR3 length is 15 residues. V shed 4 bases, J shed 8 bases, and the junction held 5 bases outside the gene matches. Per the germline V gene, CDR1 is SGHVS and CDR2 is FNYEAQ. The CDR3 is CASSSWTSGSDEQFF. CDR3 nucleotides: TGTGCCAGCAGCTCTTGGACTAGCGGGAGCGATGAGCAGTTCTTC.

The rearrangement joins TRBV7-9 to TRBJ2-7, with D unclear. The CDR3 sequence is 14 residues long. Germline V gives CDR1 SEHNR, CDR2 FQNEAQ (reference sequence). Trimming left V 4 bases short and J 1 base short, with 11 bases between. The DNA of the CDR3 is TGTGCCAGCAGCTATCCTCTCAGGTCCTACGAGCAGTACTTC. Translated, it gives CASSYPLRSYEQYF.

The rearrangement uses TRBV7-9 and TRBJ2-7, with a weak D call TRBD1 (6 bases). V lost 6 bases and J lost 3, with 12 bases in between. Germline-derived CDR1 and CDR2 are SEHNR and FQNEAQ (reference sequence). The CDR3 contains 13 residues. Written as DNA, the CDR3 is TGTGCCAGCAGTTTACAGGGATACTACGAGCAGTACTTC. Translation: CASSLQGYYEQYF.

The chain has TRBV5-1 and TRBJ1-1, with TRBD1 matching over 7 bases. Unmatched junction bases numbered 10, after V lost 4 bases and J lost 1 base. The CDR3 totals 16 residues. CDR1 and CDR2 (germline): SGHRS, YFSETQ. This CDR3 is CASSPLGGHRNTEAFF. The DNA for the CDR3 is TGCGCCAGCAGCCCACTAGGGGGCCATAGGAACACTGAAGCTTTCTTT.

The J gene is TRBJ1-2, the V gene TRBV2; 7 nucleotides align to TRBD1. Germline V gives CDR1 SNHLY, CDR2 FYNNEI. The CDR3 sequence is 14 residues long. J lost 4 bases, V lost 5 bases, and 7 bases had no gene match. CDR3 sequence reads: CASSTDRASYGYTF. CDR3 nucleotide sequence: TGTGCCAGCAGTACCGACAGGGCATCCTATGGCTACACCTTC.

This chain connects TRBV27 to TRBJ2-5, with 7 bases matching TRBD1. CDR1 and CDR2 (germline): MNHEY, SMNVEV (reference sequence). Germline trimming cut 6 bases from V and 3 bases from J; bases unmatched to any gene: 7. This CDR3 contains 14 residues. The CDR3 coding sequence is TGTGCCAGCAGACTCTCGGGACAGAAAGAGACCCAGTACTTC. Translation gives CASRLSGQKETQYF.

The genes are TRBV18 and TRBJ1-5; D remains unclear. Germline values: CDR1 KGHSH, CDR2 LQKENI. The CDR3 runs 14 residues. The V gene lost 2 bases and the J gene lost 3 bases, with 8 bases spanning the gap. CDR3 in DNA: TGTGCCAGCTCACCATCAGATTTCAATCAGCCCCAGCATTTT. Amino acid sequence: CASSPSDFNQPQHF. Variable domain in full (rest from reference TRBV18 and TRBJ1-5): NAGVMQNPRHLVRRRGQEARLRCSPMKGHSHVYWYRQLPEEGLKFMVYLQKENIIDESGMPKERFSAEFPKEGPSILRIQQVVRGDSAAYFCASSPSDFNQPQHFGDGTRLSIL.

This clone was found once. The rearrangement links TRBV7-3 to TRBJ2-6; D perhaps matches TRBD2 (5 bases). Trimming stripped 1 base from V and 0 bases from J, with 10 bases between. From germline, CDR1 is SGHTA and CDR2 FQGTGA. The CDR3 has 17 residues. The CDR3 loop is CASSLISGGSGANVLTF. CDR3 bases: TGTGCCAGCAGCTTAATAAGCGGAGGCTCTGGGGCCAACGTCCTGACTTTC.

The V and J genes are TRBV18 and TRBJ1-2; TRBD1 might be the D (6 bases). The CDR3 runs to 13 residues. V lost 6 bases to trimming and J lost 10 bases, with 18 bases between them. Per the germline V gene, CDR1 is KGHSH and CDR2 is LQKENI. The CDR3 DNA reads as TGTGCCAGCTCTACCAGGACAGACAGTAACTACACCTTC. This sequence encodes CASSTRTDSNYTF.

This clone has just one count. The V gene is TRBV10-3, the J gene TRBJ1-5; D gene ambiguous. The length of the CDR3 is 13 residues. Trimming left V 10 bases short and J 6 bases short, with 16 bases between. Per the germline V gene, CDR1 is ENHRY and CDR2 is SYGVKD. CDR3 in DNA: TGTGCCACCGTGGAGGTAGACGGTCAGCCCCAGCATTTT. This sequence encodes CATVEVDGQPQHF.

This chain connects TRBV5-1 to TRBJ2-3; 7 positions agree with TRBD1. The CDR3 spans 15 residues. Germline V gives CDR1 SGHRS, CDR2 YFSETQ. The V gene end was trimmed by 2 bases and the J gene end by 4 bases; junction bases not matched to a gene: 7. The CDR3 reads CASSFDRVGADTQYF. The DNA of the CDR3 is TGCGCCAGCAGCTTCGACAGGGTTGGTGCAGATACGCAGTATTTT.